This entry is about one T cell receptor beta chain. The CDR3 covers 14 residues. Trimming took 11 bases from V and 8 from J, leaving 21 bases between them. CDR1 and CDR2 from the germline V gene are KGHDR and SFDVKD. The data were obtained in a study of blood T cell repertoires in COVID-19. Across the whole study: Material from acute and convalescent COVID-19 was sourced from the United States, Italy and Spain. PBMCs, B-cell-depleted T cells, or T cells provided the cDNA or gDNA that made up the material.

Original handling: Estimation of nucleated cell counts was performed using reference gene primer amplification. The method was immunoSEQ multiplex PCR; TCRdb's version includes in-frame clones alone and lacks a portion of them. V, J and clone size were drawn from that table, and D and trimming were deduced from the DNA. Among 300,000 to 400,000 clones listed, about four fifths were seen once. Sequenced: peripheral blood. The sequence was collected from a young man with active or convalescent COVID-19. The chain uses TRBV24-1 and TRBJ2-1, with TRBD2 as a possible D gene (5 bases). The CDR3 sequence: CASRGPSGLDEQFF. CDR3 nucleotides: TGTGCCAGCCGTGGGCCCAGCGGTTTGGATGAGCAGTTCTTC.